In this sample, the clone carrying this T cell receptor (beta chain) turned up a few times. A single record per CDR3 protein comes from TCRdb applying MiXCR to the 5' RACE reads. The sample yields 200,000 to 250,000 distinct CDR3 sequences, approximately 10% seen once. This sample is part of a study of identical twins. This CDR3 has 12 amino acids. In germline, CDR1 is KGHSH, CDR2 LQKENI. V was cut by 2 bases and J by 8 bases, with 9 bases left in between. The sequenced sample was memory T cells sorted from blood. The chain recombines TRBV18 with TRBJ1-2; D may be TRBD1 (5 bases). The TCR comes from a man between 50 and 59 years old in good health. The CDR3 is CASSPGGDGYTF. CDR3 coding DNA: TGTGCCAGCTCACCAGGAGGGGACGGCTACACCTTC.